Below are 27 T cell receptor beta chains sequenced from a single sample in a study of cytomegalovirus exposure and HLA in healthy donors. The study ran its PCR with 60 Vbeta and 13 Jbeta primers. TCRdb keeps only in-frame clones here, not all; method: immunoSEQ multiplex PCR. The sample lists about 110,000 clones; over 75% were seen once. The sequencing input was PBMCs. The receptors come from a man younger than 45 in good health and CMV-seronegative.

CDR3 loop: CASSTGGNNYGYTF. CDR3 bases: TGTGCCAGTAGTACAGGGGGGAATAACTATGGCTACACCTTC. The chain has TRBV19 and TRBJ1-2; 7 nucleotides align to TRBD1. J lost 1 base, V lost 4 bases, and 3 bases had no gene match. CDR1 is LNHDA, CDR2 SQIVND, per germline (reference sequence). The CDR3 extends over 14 amino acids.

V usage is TRBV28 and J usage is TRBJ2-7; 8 bases are a match to TRBD2. V trimming: 4 bases; J trimming: 4 bases; junction bases outside the gene matches: 9. CDR1 is MDHEN and CDR2 is SYDVKM in the germline V gene. The CDR3 covers 15 residues. For the CDR3, the DNA is TGTGCCAGCAGTTCCAGCGGGAGCCTGATGTACGAGCAGTACTTC. Its protein is CASSSSGSLMYEQYF. Complete variable domain (other parts from reference TRBV28 and TRBJ2-7): DVKVTQSSRYLVKRTGEKVFLECVQDMDHENMFWYRQDPGLGLRLIYFSYDVKMKEKGDIPEGYSVSREKKERFSLILESASTNQTSMYLCASSSSGSLMYEQYFGPGTRLTVT.

CDR3 residues: CSVRNREQGSSEAFF. The CDR3, as DNA: TGCAGCGTCCGCAACAGGGAACAAGGTTCGTCTGAAGCTTTCTTT. The J gene is TRBJ1-1, the V gene TRBV29-1; weak D call: TRBD1 (6 bases). Trimming left V 6 bases short and J 6 bases short, with 23 bases between. The germline gives CDR1 SQVTM, CDR2 ANQGSEA. The CDR3 loop spans 15 amino acids.

The rearrangement joins TRBV5-1 to TRBJ1-6; TRBD1 matches 7 bases. The CDR3 extends over 15 amino acids. With V trimmed by 4 bases and J by 5 bases, 6 bases remained unmatched. Looked up from germline, CDR1 is SGHRS and CDR2 is YFSETQ. CDR3 nucleotide sequence: TGCGCCAGCAGCCTGCAGGGGGACAATAATTCACCCCTCCACTTT. Protein sequence: CASSLQGDNNSPLHF.

J is TRBJ2-5 and V is TRBV29-1, with D unresolved. With the DNA end fitting TRBJ2-7 better, the J assignment may be wrong. This CDR3 has 14 amino acids. From germline, CDR1 is SQVTM and CDR2 ANQGSEA. In nucleotides, the CDR3 is TGCAGCGTTGAAGATCTCCCCGGTTCCTACGAGCAGTACTTC. Encoded protein: CSVEDLPGSYEQYF.

The chain employs TRBV4-2 and TRBJ1-2, with TRBD1 identical over 7 bases. CDR1 is LGHNA, CDR2 YNFKEQ, per germline. The trim removed 2 bases at V and 1 base at J, leaving 13 bases unmatched. The CDR3 extends over 18 amino acids. The CDR3 nucleotides are TGTGCCAGCAGCCAATACCCGGCCGGACAGGAGAGTAACTATGGCTACACCTTC. Translated: CASSQYPAGQESNYGYTF.

This clone came up once. This CDR3 is CASSLGRNTEAFF. CDR3 bases: TGTGCCAGCAGCTTGGGCAGGAACACTGAAGCTTTCTTT. V and J are TRBV5-4 and TRBJ1-1; D is undetermined. Trimming pared 0 bases from V and 1 base from J, leaving 4 bases between. This CDR3 spans 13 amino acids. Germline V gene sequence: CDR1 SGHNT, CDR2 YYREEE (reference sequence).

The V call is TRBV5-3, the J call TRBJ1-5, with a possible D match to TRBD1 (5 bases). TRBV5-3 is annotated as an ORF whose role is uncertain. The CDR3 spans 17 residues. Deletions cut 1 base from V and 0 bases from J, with 14 bases between. The CDR3 DNA reads as TGTGCCAGAAGCTTGCAGGGATCCCGATATAGCAATCAGCCCCAGCATTTT. This translates into CARSLQGSRYSNQPQHF.

The chain is built from TRBV7-8 and TRBJ2-2; D call uncertain. Germline V gene sequence: CDR1 SGHVS, CDR2 FQNEAQ. V shed 3 bases and J shed 1 base, with 9 bases lying between them. This CDR3 has 15 residues. The CDR3 region has the DNA TGTGCCAGCAGCTTCGCAGGCCAGAACACCGGGGAGCTGTTTTTT. Translation: CASSFAGQNTGELFF. Combining the CDR3 with reference TRBV7-8 and TRBJ2-2 gives the whole variable domain GAGVSQSPRYKVAKRGQDVALRCDPISGHVSLFWYQQALGQGPEFLTYFQNEAQLDKSGLPSDRFFAERPEGSVSTLKIQRTQQEDSAVYLCASSFAGQNTGELFFGEGSRLTVL.

CDR3 amino acids: CASSQAETYEQYF. The CDR3, as DNA: TGCGCCAGCAGTCAAGCGGAAACCTACGAGCAGTACTTC. The gene calls are TRBV5-1 and TRBJ2-7; maybe TRBD2 (5 bases). V was cut by 5 bases and J by 2 bases, with 11 bases left in between. In germline, CDR1 is SGHRS, CDR2 YFSETQ. The CDR3 is 13 residues long.

The chain joins TRBV10-2 to TRBJ2-7; 8 nucleotides agree with TRBD2. This CDR3 has 16 residues. The trim removed 4 bases at V and 1 base at J, leaving 9 bases unmatched. Germline V gives CDR1 WSHSY, CDR2 SAAADI. The CDR3 bases are TGCGCCAGCAGTGGGGGTGGCGGGAGGTCTTCCTACGAGCAGTACTTC. It translates to CASSGGGGRSSYEQYF.

V gene TRBV6-1 combines with J gene TRBJ1-2, with 7 bases lining up with TRBD1. The germline V gene encodes CDR1 MNHNS and CDR2 SASEGT. The V and J ends lost 6 bases and 4 bases, in that order; junction bases with no gene match: 5. The CDR3 loop spans 13 amino acids. CDR3 loop: CASSTGAGYGYTF. CDR3 bases: TGTGCCAGCAGCACAGGGGCGGGCTATGGCTACACCTTC.

This chain connects TRBV4-1 to TRBJ2-2; a possible D gene is TRBD2 (6 bases). The CDR3 runs to 16 residues. Germline values: CDR1 MGHRA, CDR2 YSYEKL. V was trimmed by 2 bases and J by 0 bases, leaving 10 bases between them. CDR3 residues: CASSQFGTPNTGELFF. CDR3 DNA sequence: TGCGCCAGCAGCCAATTCGGGACTCCGAACACCGGGGAGCTGTTTTTT.

The chain recombines TRBV27 with TRBJ2-7; TRBD1 aligns across 8 bases. The CDR3 spans 14 residues. Losses at the gene ends were 5 bases for V and 5 bases for J; bases not matched to a gene: 8. Germline V CDR1 and CDR2: MNHEY, SMNVEV (reference sequence). The CDR3 bases are TGTGCCAGCAGTCCCTCGGGACAGGCCGACGAGCAGTACTTC. It yields the protein CASSPSGQADEQYF.

In the case of this clone: A much larger clone differs from this one at a single base, so this may be a read error. The chain employs TRBV7-9 and TRBJ1-1; D is unresolved. This CDR3 contains 13 residues. The germline gives CDR1 SEHNR, CDR2 FQNEAQ (reference sequence). Trimming shortened V by 2 bases and J by 0 bases, and 4 bases separated the two germline ends. The CDR3 here is CASSLSVNTEAFF. In DNA, the CDR3 is TGTGCCAGCAGCTTATCCGTGAACACTGAAGCTTTCTTT.

The chain joins TRBV11-2 to TRBJ1-2; D is unresolved. Trimming took off 4 bases at V and 0 bases at J, with 12 bases between the two ends. CDR1 and CDR2 from the germline V gene are SGHAT and FQNNGV. The CDR3 extends over 15 amino acids. CDR3 sequence reads: CASSSPRYPNYGYTF. For the CDR3, the DNA is TGTGCCAGCAGCTCCCCCCGCTACCCTAACTATGGCTACACCTTC.

The chain couples TRBV5-5 to TRBJ1-5; D uncertain. Germline lookup yields CDR1 SGHKS and CDR2 YYEKEE (reference sequence). The V end was cut by 4 bases, the J end by 4 bases, with 18 bases between. The CDR3 consists of 16 residues. CDR3 loop: CASSTRQGTSNQPQHF. Here the CDR3 DNA reads TGTGCCAGCAGCACCCGACAAGGAACTTCAAATCAGCCCCAGCATTTT.

The gene calls are TRBV7-9 and TRBJ2-2; 7 nucleotides line up with TRBD2. In germline, CDR1 is SEHNR, CDR2 FQNEAQ (reference sequence). The CDR3 loop spans 12 amino acids. Trimming cost V 5 bases and J 6 bases; bases outside gene matches: 0. CDR3 amino acids: CASSRGAGELFF. The CDR3 nucleotides are TGTGCCAGCAGCCGGGGGGCCGGGGAGCTGTTTTTT.

This clone has more than one count but fewer than ten. V usage is TRBV5-4 and J usage is TRBJ2-5, with D perhaps matching TRBD1 (6 bases). The CDR3 is made up of 13 amino acids. Germline loops: CDR1 SGHNT, CDR2 YYREEE (reference sequence). V was cut by 4 bases and J by 4 bases, with 11 bases left in between. The CDR3 region has the DNA TGTGCCAGCAGCCCTGTAGGGGGAGAGACCCAGTACTTC. Translated: CASSPVGGETQYF.

This chain connects TRBV7-3 to TRBJ1-5, with D uncertain. The CDR3 runs 13 residues. V lost 1 base to trimming and J lost 5 bases, with 6 bases between them. In germline, CDR1 is SGHTA, CDR2 FQGTGA. DNA for the CDR3: TGTGCCAGCAGCTTAAACAAAGATCAGCCCCAGCATTTT. This gives the protein CASSLNKDQPQHF.

The V gene is TRBV12-5, the J gene TRBJ1-1, with TRBD1 matching over 7 bases. CDR3 size: 16 residues. Trimming cost V 0 bases and J 6 bases; bases outside gene matches: 10. Per germline, CDR1 LGHNT and CDR2 FRNRAP. The DNA for the CDR3 is TGTGCTAGTGGTTTGGTACCGAAGACAGGGAATGCTGAAGCTTTCTTT. This sequence encodes CASGLVPKTGNAEAFF.

CDR3 sequence: CASRTSGSYEQYF. The DNA of the CDR3 is TGTGCCAGCAGGACTAGCGGGAGCTACGAGCAGTACTTC. This chain connects TRBV28 to TRBJ2-7; 12 bases are a match to TRBD2. Germline lookup yields CDR1 MDHEN and CDR2 SYDVKM. Losses at the gene ends were 6 bases for V and 3 bases for J; bases not matched to a gene: 0. The CDR3 is 13 amino acids.

This chain uses TRBV6-1 with TRBJ1-2; D gene unclear. V was clipped by 3 bases and J by 4 bases, with 12 bases between them. Germline V gives CDR1 MNHNS, CDR2 SASEGT. CDR3 length: 14 amino acids. In DNA form, the CDR3 reads TGTGCCAGCAGTGATGAGGGCCAGATCTATGGCTACACCTTC. It translates to CASSDEGQIYGYTF.

The count of this clone is one. This sequence joins TRBV6-5 and TRBJ2-7; the D gene is possibly TRBD2 (6 bases). V lost 0 bases to trimming and J lost 2 bases, with 11 bases between them. This CDR3 is built from 15 residues. CDR1 is MNHEY, CDR2 SVGAGI, per germline. CDR3 sequence (DNA): TGTGCCAGCAGTTACTCGGGGGGTTCTCCCTACGAGCAGTACTTC. This sequence encodes CASSYSGGSPYEQYF.

The chain couples TRBV10-1 to TRBJ1-6, with unresolved D. This CDR3 spans 14 amino acids. The V end was cut by 0 bases, the J end by 10 bases, with 10 bases between. Germline CDR1 reads WNHNN; CDR2 reads SYGVQD (reference sequence). The CDR3 nucleotides are TGCGCCAGCAGTGAGTCACTATCGGGATCACCCCTCCACTTT. Residues: CASSESLSGSPLHF.

V gene TRBV2 combines with J gene TRBJ1-6, with D possibly matching TRBD1 (5 bases). CDR1 SNHLY and CDR2 FYNNEI come from the germline V gene. The CDR3 is 14 amino acids. The ends were cut back, 10 bases at V and 10 bases at J, with 20 bases in the middle. This chain's CDR3 is CAIQGEGFGSPLHF. CDR3 bases: TGTGCCATCCAGGGCGAAGGGTTTGGATCACCCCTCCACTTT.

This chain links TRBV15 with TRBJ2-7; 11 bases line up with TRBD2. This CDR3 comprises 15 residues. Germline V gives CDR1 LNHNV, CDR2 YYDKDF (reference sequence). Germline trimming cut 7 bases from V and 0 bases from J; bases unmatched to any gene: 5. Here the CDR3 reads CATTYSGGASYEQYF. As DNA, the CDR3 is TGTGCCACCACTTATAGCGGGGGGGCCTCCTACGAGCAGTACTTC.